This TCR beta chain was captured by sequencing in a study of metastatic and nonmetastatic thyroid tumors. Study context: A comparison of repertoires was made across blood and tumor or nodule tissue from malignant and benign thyroid patients.

TCRdb called clones again from the PCR reads with MiXCR. The table records some 15,000 clones, 33% of them present only once. The germline CDR1 and CDR2 sequences are KGHDR and SFDVKD. This CDR3 is built from 13 residues. Of note for this clone: Mismatch with germline at one junction end may stem from a read error.

All patients reached thyroid surgery having received no treatment beforehand. This receptor was identified in a male donor with papillary thyroid cancer or a benign thyroid nodule (not recorded which). Some clones in this sample may be carry-over from other donors' samples. Sequenced material: tumor tissue. The chain is built from TRBV24-1 and TRBJ2-2; 7 positions agree with TRBD1. CDR3 residues: CATLEGASRGAVF. The CDR3 coding sequence is TGTGCCACCTTAGAGGGGGCTAGTCGGGGAGCTGTTTTT.